The 6 T cell receptor beta chains below were found in one sample sequenced in a study of shared clonotypes between healthy human individuals. Profiling relied on immunoSEQ multiplex PCR, and the TCRdb table lists in-frame clones only, not all of them. The data show roughly 490,000 clones, with around 80% seen just once and approximately 13% held by the top ten. Specimen: PBMCs. The source of these receptors is a woman aged 40 to 50 in good health. Some clones in this sample may be carry-over from other donors' samples.

The chain combines TRBV5-1 with TRBJ2-1; TRBD2 is a possible D gene (6 bases). V was pared by 4 bases and J by 1 base, with 21 bases between. Germline V CDR1 and CDR2: SGHRS, YFSETQ. The CDR3 runs 18 residues. This CDR3 reads CASSPAGGAGNSYNEQFF. CDR3 DNA sequence: TGCGCCAGCAGCCCGGCCGGAGGGGCGGGAAATTCCTACAATGAGCAGTTCTTC.

On this clone itself: One end of the junction is discordant with germline, which a read error may explain. Other DNA sequences in this specimen translate into the identical CDR3. V usage is TRBV30 and J usage is TRBJ2-2; 7 positions agree with TRBD2. CDR1 is GTSNPN, CDR2 SVGIG, per germline (reference sequence). The CDR3 extends over 13 amino acids. The CDR3 here is CAWERDRAGELFF. For the CDR3, the DNA is TGTGCCTGGGAGCGGGATCGGGCCGGGGAGCTGTTCTTT.

In this sample, this clone turned up once. The V gene is TRBV5-4, the J gene TRBJ1-1; TRBD1 aligns across 8 bases. J lost 4 bases, V lost 0 bases, and 2 bases had no gene match. CDR3 size: 14 residues. Germline CDR1 and CDR2: SGHNT and YYREEE (reference sequence). The DNA of the CDR3 is TGTGCCAGCAGCTTGGCGGACAGGGTCACTGAAGCTTTCTTT. Translating gives CASSLADRVTEAFF.

As regards this clone: The sample holds other DNA sequences that translate to the same CDR3. The rearrangement uses TRBV2 and TRBJ1-1; D remains unclear. This CDR3 region has 13 residues. Trimming cost V 5 bases and J 1 base, with 8 bases left between them. Looked up from germline, CDR1 is SNHLY and CDR2 is FYNNEI. The CDR3 protein is CASSTAPNTEAFF. The CDR3 DNA sequence: TGTGCCAGCAGTACAGCCCCGAACACTGAAGCTTTCTTT.

This clone was seen just once. The chain employs TRBV7-9 and TRBJ2-5, with TRBD2 matching 9 bases. Germline-derived CDR1 and CDR2 are SEHNR and FQNEAQ (reference sequence). Trimming removed 1 base from V and 4 bases from J; junction bases left unmatched: 1. The CDR3 consists of 14 residues. The CDR3 sequence is CASSLVGLAETQYF. CDR3 DNA: TGTGCCAGCAGCTTAGTGGGACTAGCAGAGACCCAGTACTTC.

The V gene is TRBV27, the J gene TRBJ2-7; the match to TRBD2 covers 11 bases. CDR1 is MNHEY, CDR2 SMNVEV, per germline (reference sequence). The CDR3 covers 14 residues. Trimming cost V 5 bases and J 4 bases; bases outside gene matches: 4. CDR3 amino acids: CASSQGTSGYEQYF. Here the CDR3 DNA reads TGTGCCAGCAGTCAGGGGACTAGCGGTTACGAGCAGTACTTC.